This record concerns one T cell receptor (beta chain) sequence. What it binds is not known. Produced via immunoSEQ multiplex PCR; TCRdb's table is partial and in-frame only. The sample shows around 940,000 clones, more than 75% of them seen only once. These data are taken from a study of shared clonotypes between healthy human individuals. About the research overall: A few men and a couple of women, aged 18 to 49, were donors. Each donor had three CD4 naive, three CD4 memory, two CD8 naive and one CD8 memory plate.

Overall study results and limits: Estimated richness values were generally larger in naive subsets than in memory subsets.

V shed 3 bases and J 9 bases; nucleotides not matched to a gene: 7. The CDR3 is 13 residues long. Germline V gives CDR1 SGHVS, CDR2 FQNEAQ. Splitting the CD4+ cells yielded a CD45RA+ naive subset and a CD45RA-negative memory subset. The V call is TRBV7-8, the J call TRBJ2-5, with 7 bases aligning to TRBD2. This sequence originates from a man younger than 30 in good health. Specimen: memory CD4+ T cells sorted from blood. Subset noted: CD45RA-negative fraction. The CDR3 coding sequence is TGTGCCAGCAGCTTGCGACTAGCCGCGGCCCAGTACTTC. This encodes CASSLRLAAAQYF. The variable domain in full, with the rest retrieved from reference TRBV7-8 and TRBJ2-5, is GAGVSQSPRYKVAKRGQDVALRCDPISGHVSLFWYQQALGQGPEFLTYFQNEAQLDKSGLPSDRFFAERPEGSVSTLKIQRTQQEDSAVYLCASSLRLAAAQYFGPGTRLLVL.